This record covers a single TCR beta chain. The antigen is undetermined. The data are from a study of OX40 agonist ivuxolimab in advanced cancers. Study context: Under the entry rules, prior anti-PD-1, anti-PD-L1 or anti-CTLA-4 therapy was allowed, and approximately 40% had some. Partial responses, seen in three patients, involved one hepatocellular carcinoma and two cutaneous melanomas.

V shed 1 base and J 6 bases; nucleotides not matched to a gene: 4. Germline-derived CDR1 and CDR2 are SEHNR and FQNEAQ (reference sequence). The CDR3 is made up of 14 amino acids. Points from the study as a whole: The study found among the lowest clonal expansion in partial responders at 0.1-3.0 mg/kg. Some nonresponders likewise displayed low normalized T-cell clonal expansion.

Here immunoSEQ multiplex PCR was the method, and the copy in TCRdb shows in-frame clones only, minus some. The data show 8,000 to 13,000 clones, 77% seen once. The specimen was CD4+ or CD8+ T cells sorted from blood, collected in a trial of the OX40 agonist ivuxolimab. J is TRBJ1-2 and V is TRBV7-9; 8 bases line up with TRBD1. The receptor was isolated from an adult with an advanced solid tumor such as melanoma, head and neck, liver or kidney cancer. In DNA, the CDR3 is TGTGCCAGCAGCTTAGGGCAGGGGGCTAATGGCTACACCTTC. Its protein product is CASSLGQGANGYTF.